The clone carrying this TCR beta chain has a single count. Its antigen is unknown. This sample is drawn from a study of T cell repertoires in cytomegalovirus infection. Study-level information: Used in the study were CMV epitopes, some recently identified and HLA-C-restricted, others well-studied and HLA-B-restricted.

CDR1 and CDR2 from the germline V gene are SGHTA and FQGNSA. The CDR3 has 14 amino acids. Losses at the gene ends were 6 bases for V and 5 bases for J; bases not matched to a gene: 10. A single record per CDR3 protein comes from TCRdb applying MiXCR to the reads. The profile shows about 500,000 distinct CDR3 sequences, 30% to 40% of them singletons. The sequences come from cultured PBMCs, collected from culture after CMV antigen stimulation. The TCR was taken from a human donor in good health (CMV status not recorded). Some clones in this sample may be carry-over from other donors' samples. The gene calls are TRBV7-2 and TRBJ2-7; 7 nucleotides align to TRBD2. This CDR3 reads CASRIGGSGNEQYF. In DNA, the CDR3 is TGTGCCAGCAGAATCGGCGGGAGCGGGAACGAGCAGTACTTC. The variable domain in full, completed from reference TRBV7-2 and TRBJ2-7, reads GAGVSQSPSNKVTEKGKDVELRCDPISGHTALYWYRQSLGQGLEFLIYFQGNSAPDKSGLPSDRFSAERTGGSVSTLTIQRTQQEDSAVYLCASRIGGSGNEQYFGPGTRLTVT.